Sequencing of this TCR beta chain was carried out in a study of shared clonotypes between healthy human individuals. Method: immunoSEQ multiplex PCR; TCRdb's copy keeps in-frame clones and lacks some. The data contain about half a million clones, about 85% of them singletons. Deletions cut 5 bases from V and 4 bases from J, with 11 bases between. The CDR3 length is 14 residues. The germline V gene has CDR1 SGHTA and CDR2 FQGTGA. Sequenced: PBMCs. V is TRBV7-3 and J is TRBJ2-2; possibly TRBD1 for D (5 bases). This clonotype originated in a woman between 40 and 55 years old in good health. Some clones in this sample may be carry-over from other donors' samples. CDR3 bases: TGTGCCAGCAGCCCCGCTGGGGCCACCGGGGAGCTGTTTTTT. It is translated as CASSPAGATGELFF.